Following are 5 T cell receptor beta chains from one sample sequenced in a study of OX40 agonist ivuxolimab in advanced cancers. Clones were read by immunoSEQ multiplex PCR, and TCRdb kept only the in-frame ones, dropping some. The table records 65,000 to 85,000 clones, approximately 84% of them present only once. Sequencing used CD4+ or CD8+ T cells sorted from blood, obtained in a trial of the OX40 agonist ivuxolimab. Receptor source: an adult with an advanced solid tumor such as melanoma, head and neck, liver or kidney cancer.

This clone was seen just once. The J gene is TRBJ1-2, the V gene TRBV11-2, with 8 nucleotides matching TRBD1. V shed 6 bases, J shed 8 bases, and the junction held 5 bases outside the gene matches. Germline CDR1 reads SGHAT; CDR2 reads FQNNGV. The CDR3 contains 12 residues. The CDR3 coding sequence is TGTGCCAGCAGTAAGGACAGGGAAGGCTACACCTTC. This translates into CASSKDREGYTF.

The CDR3 nucleotides read TGTGCCAGCAGTTCCCCCCCGACAAACGAAAAACTGTTTTTT. Protein product: CASSSPPTNEKLFF. This rearrangement joins TRBV27 to TRBJ1-4; D is unclear. Trimming took 4 bases from V and 8 from J, leaving 14 bases between them. Germline V gene sequence: CDR1 MNHEY, CDR2 SMNVEV (reference sequence). This CDR3 contains 14 residues. Drawing the rest from reference TRBV27 and TRBJ1-4, the complete variable domain is EAQVTQNPRYLITVTGKKLTVTCSQNMNHEYMSWYRQDPGLGLRQIYYSMNVEVTDKGDVPEGYKVSRKEKRNFPLILESPSPNQTSLYFCASSSPPTNEKLFFGSGTQLSVL.

The chain uses TRBV19 and TRBJ1-2; D is perhaps TRBD1 (5 bases). The V gene's germline CDR1 is LNHDA and CDR2 SQIVND (reference sequence). V shed 9 bases and J shed 4 bases, with 15 bases lying between them. CDR3 size: 13 residues. The CDR3: CASSGGRGYGYTF. The DNA of the CDR3 is TGTGCCAGCAGTGGGGGAAGGGGCTATGGCTACACCTTC.

The genes are TRBV30 and TRBJ1-6, with 9 bases matching TRBD1. The CDR3 length is 16 residues. Germline CDR1 and CDR2: GTSNPN and SVGIG (reference sequence). The junction had 12 bases not matched to a gene; V was cut back by 4 bases and J by 8 bases. CDR3 amino acids: CAWTADRGFRDSPLHF. The CDR3 DNA reads as TGTGCCTGGACCGCGGACAGGGGATTTAGGGATTCACCCCTCCACTTT.

The rearrangement links TRBV30 to TRBJ2-6; D might be TRBD1 (5 bases). V lost 4 bases, J lost 4 bases, and 14 bases lay in between. The CDR3 is 15 amino acids. Germline CDR1 and CDR2: GTSNPN and SVGIG (reference sequence). In nucleotides, the CDR3 is TGTGCCTGGACCAAGGACACGTTCGGGGCCAACGTCCTGACTTTC. Amino acid sequence: CAWTKDTFGANVLTF.